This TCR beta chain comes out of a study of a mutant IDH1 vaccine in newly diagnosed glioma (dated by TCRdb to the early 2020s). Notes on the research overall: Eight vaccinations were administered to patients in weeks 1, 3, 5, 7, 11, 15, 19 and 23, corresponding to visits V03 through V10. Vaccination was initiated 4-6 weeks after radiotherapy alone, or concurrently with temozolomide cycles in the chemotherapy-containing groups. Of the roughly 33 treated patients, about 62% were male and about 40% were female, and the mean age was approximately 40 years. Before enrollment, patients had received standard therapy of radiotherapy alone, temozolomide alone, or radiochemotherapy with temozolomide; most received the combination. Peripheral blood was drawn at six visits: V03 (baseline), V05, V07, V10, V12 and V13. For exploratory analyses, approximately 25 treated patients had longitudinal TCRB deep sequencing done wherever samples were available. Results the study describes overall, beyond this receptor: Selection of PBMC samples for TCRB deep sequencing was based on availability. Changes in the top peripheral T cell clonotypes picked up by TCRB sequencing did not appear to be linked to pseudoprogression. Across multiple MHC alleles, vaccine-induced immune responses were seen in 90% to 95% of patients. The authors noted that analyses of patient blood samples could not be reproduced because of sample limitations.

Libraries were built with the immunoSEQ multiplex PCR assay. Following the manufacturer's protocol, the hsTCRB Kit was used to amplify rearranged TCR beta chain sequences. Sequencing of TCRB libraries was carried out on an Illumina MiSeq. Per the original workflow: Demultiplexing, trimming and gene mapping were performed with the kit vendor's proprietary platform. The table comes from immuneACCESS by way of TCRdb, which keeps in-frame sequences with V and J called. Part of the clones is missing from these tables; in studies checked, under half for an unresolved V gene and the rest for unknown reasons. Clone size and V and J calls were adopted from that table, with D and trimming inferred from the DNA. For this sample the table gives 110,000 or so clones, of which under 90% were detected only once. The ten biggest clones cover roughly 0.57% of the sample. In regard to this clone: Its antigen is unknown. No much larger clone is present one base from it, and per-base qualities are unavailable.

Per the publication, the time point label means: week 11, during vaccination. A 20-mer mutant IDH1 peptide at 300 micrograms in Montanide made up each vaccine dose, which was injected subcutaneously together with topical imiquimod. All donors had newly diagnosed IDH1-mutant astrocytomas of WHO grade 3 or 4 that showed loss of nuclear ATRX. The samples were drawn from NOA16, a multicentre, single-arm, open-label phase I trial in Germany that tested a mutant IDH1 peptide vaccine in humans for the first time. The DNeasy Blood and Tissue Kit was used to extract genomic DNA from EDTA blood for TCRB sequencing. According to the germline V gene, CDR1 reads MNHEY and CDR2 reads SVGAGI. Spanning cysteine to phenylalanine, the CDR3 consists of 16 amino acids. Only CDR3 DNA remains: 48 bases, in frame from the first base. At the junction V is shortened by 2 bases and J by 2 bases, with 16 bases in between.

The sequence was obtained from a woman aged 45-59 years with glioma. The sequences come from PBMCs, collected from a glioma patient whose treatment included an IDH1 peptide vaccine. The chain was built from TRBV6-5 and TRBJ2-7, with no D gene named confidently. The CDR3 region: CASSYLPGNFPYEQYF. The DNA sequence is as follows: TGTGCCAGCAGTTACCTTCCAGGCAACTTCCCCTACGAGCAGTACTTC.